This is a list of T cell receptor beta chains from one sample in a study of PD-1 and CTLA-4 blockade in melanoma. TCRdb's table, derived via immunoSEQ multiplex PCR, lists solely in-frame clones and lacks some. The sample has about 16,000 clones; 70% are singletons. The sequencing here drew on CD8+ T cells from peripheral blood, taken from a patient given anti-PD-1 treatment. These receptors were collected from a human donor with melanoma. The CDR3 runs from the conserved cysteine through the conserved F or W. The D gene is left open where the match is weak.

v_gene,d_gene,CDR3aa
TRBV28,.,CASSPRADDYEQYF
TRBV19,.,CASSIAGQMNTEAFF
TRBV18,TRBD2,CASSPSPGLAGEETQYF
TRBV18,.,CASSPPSEQYF
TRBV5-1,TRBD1,CASSLVQGANTGELFF
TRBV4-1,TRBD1,CASSQRIGGQGVINEQYF
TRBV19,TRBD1,CASSMGTGASSYNEQFF
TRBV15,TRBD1,CATSTGGSEQFF
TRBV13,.,CASTWRGLSDTQYF
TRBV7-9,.,CASSLVRGNEQFF
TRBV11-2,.,CASSFVNTEAFF
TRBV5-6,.,CASSGRQKSEKLFF
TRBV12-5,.,CASGLPPLHGYTF
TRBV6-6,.,CASSLRVSTGELFF
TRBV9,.,CASSVKGDGNSPLHF